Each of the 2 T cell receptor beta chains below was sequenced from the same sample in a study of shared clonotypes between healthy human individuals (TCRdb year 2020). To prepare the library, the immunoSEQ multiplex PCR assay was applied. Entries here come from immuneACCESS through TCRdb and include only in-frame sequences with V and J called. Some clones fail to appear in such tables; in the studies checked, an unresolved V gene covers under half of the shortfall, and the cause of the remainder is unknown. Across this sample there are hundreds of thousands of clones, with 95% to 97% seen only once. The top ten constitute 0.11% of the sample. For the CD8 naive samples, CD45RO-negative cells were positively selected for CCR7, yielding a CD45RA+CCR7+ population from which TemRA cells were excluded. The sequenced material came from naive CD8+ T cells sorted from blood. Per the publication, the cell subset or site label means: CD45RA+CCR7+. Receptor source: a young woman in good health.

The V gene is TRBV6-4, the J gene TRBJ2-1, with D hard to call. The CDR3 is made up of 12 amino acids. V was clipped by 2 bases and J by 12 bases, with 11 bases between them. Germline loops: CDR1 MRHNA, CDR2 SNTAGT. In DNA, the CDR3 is TGTGCCAGCAGTGACCCCATGGGTCGGCAGTTCTTC. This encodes CASSDPMGRQFF.

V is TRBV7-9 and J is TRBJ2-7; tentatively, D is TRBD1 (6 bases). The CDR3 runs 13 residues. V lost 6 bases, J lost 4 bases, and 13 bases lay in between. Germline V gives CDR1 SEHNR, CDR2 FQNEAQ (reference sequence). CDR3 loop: CASRFGQSYEQYF. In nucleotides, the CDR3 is TGTGCCAGCAGATTTGGACAGAGTTACGAGCAGTACTTC.